The 25 T cell receptor beta chains in this list originate from one sample, sequenced in a study of T cells in Graves' hyperthyroidism and ophthalmopathy. Researchers amplified the TCR beta CDR3 regions from RNA transcripts. Carried out on the TCR CDR3, a first-round RT-PCR used the HTBI primer set. TCRdb reanalysed the multiplex PCR reads using MiXCR and keeps one entry per CDR3 protein. This table holds more than 600,000 distinct CDR3 sequences, about a sixth found once. Sequenced material: blood. The receptors were gathered from a man between 18 and 29 years old with Graves' hyperthyroidism.

This chain links TRBV24-1 with TRBJ1-4; TRBD1 might be the D (5 bases). V was pared by 2 bases and J by 3 bases, with 9 bases between. This CDR3 has 15 residues. Germline lookup yields CDR1 KGHDR and CDR2 SFDVKD. CDR3 nucleotide sequence: TGTGCCACCAGTGATTCTTGGGGACCTAATGAAAAACTGTTTTTT. Its translation is CATSDSWGPNEKLFF.

This clonotype was seen more than once but under ten times. The V call is TRBV20-1, the J call TRBJ2-7; TRBD2 agrees at 9 bases. This CDR3 spans 13 amino acids. The germline V gene has CDR1 DFQATT and CDR2 SNEGSKA (reference sequence). Trimming took 0 bases from V and 7 from J; bases not matched to a gene: 4. The CDR3 sequence: CSARDQTSGEQYF. CDR3 nucleotides: TGCAGTGCTAGAGATCAGACTAGCGGTGAGCAGTACTTC.

CDR3 sequence (DNA): TGTGCCAGCAGCTCACTTCGACATTACGAGCAGTACTTC. This codes for CASSSLRHYEQYF. The rearrangement uses TRBV13 and TRBJ2-7, with D unclear. The germline V gene has CDR1 PRHDT and CDR2 FYEKMQ (reference sequence). The length of the CDR3 is 13 residues. V lost 4 bases, J lost 4 bases, and 11 bases lay in between.

The gene calls are TRBV28 and TRBJ2-4; 9 positions agree with TRBD1. The V gene's germline CDR1 is MDHEN and CDR2 SYDVKM. There are 18 residues in the CDR3. Trimming cost V 3 bases and J 0 bases; bases outside gene matches: 9. The CDR3, as DNA: TGTGCCAGCAGTTTCCACCCTGGGACAGGGTTAGCCAAAAACATTCAGTACTTC. It encodes CASSFHPGTGLAKNIQYF.

This clonotype was picked up a small number of times. CDR3 residues: CASSLRVTGGYEQYF. The CDR3 nucleotides read TGCGCCAGCAGCCTAAGGGTAACAGGGGGCTACGAGCAGTACTTC. The J gene is TRBJ2-7, the V gene TRBV4-1; 8 bases line up with TRBD1. Germline V gives CDR1 MGHRA, CDR2 YSYEKL. The CDR3 is made up of 15 amino acids. Germline trimming cut 4 bases from V and 3 bases from J; bases unmatched to any gene: 8.

CDR3 bases: TGCAGTGCTAGAGCGGAAAAGGGTAGCACAGATACGCAGTATTTT. This codes for CSARAEKGSTDTQYF. This rearrangement joins TRBV20-1 to TRBJ2-3; D uncertain. The CDR3 runs to 15 residues. The V end was cut by 1 base, the J end by 0 bases, with 11 bases between. From germline, CDR1 is DFQATT and CDR2 SNEGSKA (reference sequence).

Worth noting for this clonotype: It may be a read error: a sequence one base away is much more abundant. Likely a read error: the CDR3 ends without its conserved phenylalanine or tryptophan. V is TRBV6-1 and J is TRBJ2-5; D is possibly TRBD2 (6 bases). The CDR3 loop spans 13 amino acids. The V gene's germline CDR1 is MNHNS and CDR2 SASEGT. V was clipped by 2 bases and J by 4 bases, with 8 bases between them. The CDR3 spells CASSEQGGETQYL. The CDR3 bases are TGTGCCAGCAGTGAACAGGGAGGAGAGACCCAGTACCTC.

The chain recombines TRBV29-1 with TRBJ1-2, with D uncertain. Germline CDR1 and CDR2: SQVTM and ANQGSEA. V was pared by 6 bases and J by 5 bases, with 19 bases between. The CDR3 covers 14 residues. CDR3 in DNA: TGCAGCGTAGAGACCGCCGGCCCCCTTTATGGCTACACCTTC. The encoded protein is CSVETAGPLYGYTF.

The chain combines TRBV27 with TRBJ1-1, with TRBD1 as a possible D gene (5 bases). The CDR3 runs 18 residues. V was pared by 0 bases and J by 1 base, with 18 bases between. Germline CDR1 and CDR2: MNHEY and SMNVEV (reference sequence). This CDR3 is CASSLSRTKLEGNTEAFF. The CDR3 DNA reads TGTGCCAGCAGTTTATCCAGGACAAAATTGGAAGGGAACACTGAAGCTTTCTTT.

This clonotype was recorded at least ten times. V is TRBV7-2 and J is TRBJ2-1, with 7 bases fitting TRBD2. The germline gives CDR1 SGHTA, CDR2 FQGNSA. This CDR3 spans 16 amino acids. Germline trimming cut 1 base from V and 0 bases from J; bases unmatched to any gene: 3. DNA of the CDR3: TGTGCCAGCAGCTTAGGAACTAGCGCCTCCTACAATGAGCAGTTCTTC. It yields the protein CASSLGTSASYNEQFF.

This chain joins TRBV30 and TRBJ2-3, with 7 bases aligning to TRBD1. The CDR3 runs to 14 residues. V gave up 5 bases and J gave up 5 bases; unmatched junction bases: 10. Germline loops: CDR1 GTSNPN, CDR2 SVGIG (reference sequence). This CDR3 reads CAWGQQGPVDTQYF. CDR3 DNA: TGTGCCTGGGGTCAACAGGGGCCTGTAGATACGCAGTATTTT.

This clonotype was counted at least ten times. The J gene is TRBJ1-2, the V gene TRBV18; D is uncertain. The germline gives CDR1 KGHSH, CDR2 LQKENI. The CDR3 loop spans 13 amino acids. V was pared by 5 bases and J by 3 bases, with 10 bases between. The CDR3 sequence is CASSTDTDYGYTF. The CDR3 DNA reads as TGTGCCAGCTCAACAGACACGGACTATGGCTACACCTTC.

This clonotype has ten or more counts. This chain links TRBV28 with TRBJ2-5; TRBD2 agrees at 11 bases. The CDR3 extends over 18 amino acids. J gave up 1 base and V 7 bases, and 14 bases lay outside the gene matches. CDR1 and CDR2 (germline): MDHEN, SYDVKM. The CDR3 loop is CASIPTLGTSGLQETQYF. CDR3 sequence (DNA): TGTGCCAGCATCCCAACGTTGGGGACTAGCGGTCTCCAAGAGACCCAGTACTTC.

This chain connects TRBV3-1 to TRBJ2-7; D unresolved. CDR1 and CDR2 (germline): LGHDT, YNNKEL (reference sequence). Trimming pared 1 base from V and 2 bases from J, leaving 12 bases between. The CDR3 is 15 residues long. DNA of the CDR3: TGTGCCAGCAGCCAAGTGTACGGGCCAGCCTACGAGCAGTACTTC. Its translation is CASSQVYGPAYEQYF.

This clonotype was seen many times. The chain is built from TRBV2 and TRBJ1-1; D remains ambiguous. V was shortened by 3 bases and J by 11 bases, with 7 bases between the two germline ends. CDR1 SNHLY and CDR2 FYNNEI come from the germline V gene. The CDR3 covers 10 residues. The CDR3 is CASSDSYAFF. Written as DNA, the CDR3 is TGTGCCAGCAGTGACAGTTACGCTTTCTTT. Full variable domain (outside the CDR3, taken from reference TRBV2 and TRBJ1-1): EPEVTQTPSHQVTQMGQEVILRCVPISNHLYFYWYRQILGQKVEFLVSFYNNEISEKSEIFDDQFSVERPDGSNFTLKIRSTKLEDSAMYFCASSDSYAFFGQGTRLTVV.

The chain is built from TRBV29-1 and TRBJ1-1; D unresolved. The V gene lost 8 bases and the J gene lost 0 bases, with 7 bases spanning the gap. Per germline, CDR1 SQVTM and CDR2 ANQGSEA. CDR3 length: 11 amino acids. The CDR3 region has the DNA TGCAGCACAGATATGAACACTGAAGCTTTCTTT. It codes for CSTDMNTEAFF.

V is TRBV7-9 and J is TRBJ2-7; a possible D gene is TRBD2 (6 bases). V shed 5 bases and J shed 5 bases, with 22 bases lying between them. CDR1 and CDR2 (germline): SEHNR, FQNEAQ (reference sequence). This CDR3 contains 16 residues. The CDR3 protein is CASSQKWASGSDEQYF. For the CDR3, the DNA is TGTGCCAGCAGCCAAAAGTGGGCCAGCGGGTCGGACGAGCAGTACTTC.

At least ten counts were recorded for this clonotype. J is TRBJ1-1 and V is TRBV3-1; D uncertain. Between the trimmed V and J ends, which lost 3 bases and 5 bases, there was a span of 4 bases. CDR3 length: 11 residues. Germline CDR1 is LGHDT and CDR2 is YNNKEL (reference sequence). The CDR3 DNA reads TGTGCCAGCAGCCAGGGGACTGAAGCTTTCTTT. It specifies CASSQGTEAFF.

This clonotype showed up just once. The CDR3 DNA reads as TGTGCCACCAGTGACCCGGACAGGGGTGCCGGGGAGCTGTTTTTT. It is translated as CATSDPDRGAGELFF. The chain combines TRBV24-1 with TRBJ2-2; 9 positions agree with TRBD1. Germline V gives CDR1 KGHDR, CDR2 SFDVKD. The CDR3 extends over 15 amino acids. The V gene end was trimmed by 4 bases and the J gene end by 6 bases; junction bases not matched to a gene: 5.

This sequence joins TRBV20-1 and TRBJ1-2; D is perhaps TRBD1 (6 bases). Germline V gene data show CDR1 as DFQATT and CDR2 as SNEGSKA (reference sequence). This CDR3 comprises 13 residues. Trimming stripped 6 bases from V and 0 bases from J, with 11 bases between. The CDR3 DNA sequence: TGCAGTGCGCTGACAGGAGCTAACTATGGCTACACCTTC. Amino acid sequence: CSALTGANYGYTF.

A few counts support this clonotype. The chain carries TRBV6-1 and TRBJ2-3; 13 bases align to TRBD2. V lost 6 bases and J lost 3; bases outside the gene matches: 12. Germline CDR1 and CDR2: MNHNS and SASEGT. The CDR3 runs to 18 residues. The CDR3 DNA reads TGTGCCAGCAGAACTAGCGGGAGGGCCCTCGTTAGAACAGATACGCAGTATTTT. The encoded protein is CASRTSGRALVRTDTQYF.

In this sample, this clonotype turned up many times. The chain uses TRBV28 and TRBJ2-5; the D gene is possibly TRBD1 (5 bases). Trimming stripped 1 base from V and 9 bases from J, with 15 bases between. Germline V gene lookup returns CDR1 MDHEN and CDR2 SYDVKM. This CDR3 region has 14 residues. The CDR3 bases are TGTGCCAGCAGTTTATCGGCCAGGGATGTAGCCCAGTACTTC. It is translated as CASSLSARDVAQYF. The full variable domain, rest sourced from reference TRBV28 and TRBJ2-5, is DVKVTQSSRYLVKRTGEKVFLECVQDMDHENMFWYRQDPGLGLRLIYFSYDVKMKEKGDIPEGYSVSREKKERFSLILESASTNQTSMYLCASSLSARDVAQYFGPGTRLLVL.

The CDR3 loop is CASASGSGNIEQYF. The CDR3 region has the DNA TGTGCCAGCGCGTCGGGTAGCGGGAATATTGAGCAGTACTTC. V gene TRBV9 combines with J gene TRBJ2-7, with 8 bases aligning to TRBD2. Germline V gene data show CDR1 as SGDLS and CDR2 as YYNGEE. The CDR3 has 14 amino acids. V dropped 7 bases and J dropped 7; count of bases not matched to a gene: 13.

Many counts were recorded for this clonotype. The chain has TRBV28 and TRBJ1-2, with D unresolved. CDR3 length equals 13 residues. V was shortened by 3 bases and J by 7 bases, with 12 bases between the two germline ends. The germline gives CDR1 MDHEN, CDR2 SYDVKM. The CDR3 region has the DNA TGTGCCAGCAGTTTTGACTTCCTAAGTGGCTACACCTTC. It yields the protein CASSFDFLSGYTF.

This clonotype was seen many times. CDR3 in amino acids: CAIRPGGKSYEQYF. The CDR3 DNA reads TGTGCCATCCGGCCCGGCGGGAAGTCCTACGAGCAGTACTTC. The chain combines TRBV6-2 or TRBV6-3 with TRBJ2-7; TRBD2 is a possible D gene (6 bases). The CDR3 length is 14 residues. Germline V gene data show CDR1 as MNHEY and CDR2 as SVGEGT. V lost 10 bases, J lost 1 base, and 17 bases lay in between.